This T cell receptor (beta chain) was recorded in a study of a mutant IDH1 vaccine in newly diagnosed glioma. The assay was immunoSEQ multiplex PCR, and TCRdb's table has in-frame clones only and misses some. The repertoire holds around 67,000 clones, with 65% to 85% as singletons. The CDR3 has 10 residues. V was clipped by 3 bases and J by 6 bases, with 5 bases between them. The V gene's germline CDR1 is DFQATT and CDR2 SNEGSKA (reference sequence). This clone was detected a few times. Indicated time point: baseline, week 1 (first vaccination visit). Indicated treatment: pre-vaccination baseline after standard-of-care therapy.

The sample here was peripheral blood mononuclear cells (PBMCs), taken from a glioma patient treated with radiotherapy, temozolomide or both. The chain uses TRBV20-1 and TRBJ1-1; D is unresolved. This receptor was obtained from a woman under 30 with glioma. Some clones in this sample may be carry-over from other donors' samples. In DNA form, the CDR3 reads TGCAGTGCTAGTTCGGCTGAAGCTTTCTTT. As protein: CSASSAEAFF.